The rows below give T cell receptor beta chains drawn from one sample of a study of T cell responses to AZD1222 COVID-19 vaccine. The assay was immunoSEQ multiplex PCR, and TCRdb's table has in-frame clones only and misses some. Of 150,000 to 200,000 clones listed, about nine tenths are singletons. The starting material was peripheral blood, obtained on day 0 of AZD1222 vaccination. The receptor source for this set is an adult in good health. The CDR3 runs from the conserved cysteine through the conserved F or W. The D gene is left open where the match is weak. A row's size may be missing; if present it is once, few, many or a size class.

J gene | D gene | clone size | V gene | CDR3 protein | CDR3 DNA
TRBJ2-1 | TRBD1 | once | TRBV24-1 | CATSDFRVGQGLNEQFF | TGTGCCACCAGTGATTTTAGGGTTGGACAGGGGCTTAATGAGCAGTTCTTC
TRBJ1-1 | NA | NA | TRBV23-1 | CASRSDPEAFF | TGCGCCAGCAGATCTGACCCTGAAGCTTTCTTT
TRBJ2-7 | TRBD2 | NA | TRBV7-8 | CASSRSGGYEQYF | TGTGCCAGCAGCCGTTCGGGGGGCTACGAGCAGTACTTC
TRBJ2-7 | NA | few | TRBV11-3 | CASSLGVRETDEQYF | TGTGCCAGCAGCTTAGGGGTAAGGGAGACCGACGAGCAGTACTTC
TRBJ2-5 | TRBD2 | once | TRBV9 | CASSVGGAGGKETQYF | TGTGCCAGCAGCGTGGGTGGAGCGGGGGGCAAAGAGACCCAGTACTTC
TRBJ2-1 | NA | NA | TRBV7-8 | CASSSFTLGYNEQFF | TGTGCCAGCAGCTCCTTCACGCTAGGTTACAATGAGCAGTTCTTC
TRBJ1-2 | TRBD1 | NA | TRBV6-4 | CASRDTGEVHPRGYGYTF | TGTGCCAGCAGGGATACAGGGGAGGTTCATCCCCGGGGCTATGGCTACACCTTC
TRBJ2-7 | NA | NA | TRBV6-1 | CASSESHYEQYF | TGTGCCAGCAGTGAATCCCATTACGAGCAGTACTTC
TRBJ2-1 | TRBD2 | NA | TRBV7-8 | CASSSRLAGRRGQFF | TGTGCCAGCAGCTCTCGACTAGCGGGCCGGAGAGGGCAGTTCTTC
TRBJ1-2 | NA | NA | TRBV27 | CASSLSARVGYTF | TGTGCCAGCAGTTTATCGGCCCGCGTTGGCTACACCTTC
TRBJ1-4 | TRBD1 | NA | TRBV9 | CASSVQGATNEKLFF | TGTGCCAGCAGCGTTCAGGGGGCAACTAATGAAAAACTGTTTTTT
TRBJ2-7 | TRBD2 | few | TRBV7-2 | CASSANGRGISYEQYF | TGTGCCAGCAGCGCCAACGGGCGGGGGATCTCCTACGAGCAGTACTTC